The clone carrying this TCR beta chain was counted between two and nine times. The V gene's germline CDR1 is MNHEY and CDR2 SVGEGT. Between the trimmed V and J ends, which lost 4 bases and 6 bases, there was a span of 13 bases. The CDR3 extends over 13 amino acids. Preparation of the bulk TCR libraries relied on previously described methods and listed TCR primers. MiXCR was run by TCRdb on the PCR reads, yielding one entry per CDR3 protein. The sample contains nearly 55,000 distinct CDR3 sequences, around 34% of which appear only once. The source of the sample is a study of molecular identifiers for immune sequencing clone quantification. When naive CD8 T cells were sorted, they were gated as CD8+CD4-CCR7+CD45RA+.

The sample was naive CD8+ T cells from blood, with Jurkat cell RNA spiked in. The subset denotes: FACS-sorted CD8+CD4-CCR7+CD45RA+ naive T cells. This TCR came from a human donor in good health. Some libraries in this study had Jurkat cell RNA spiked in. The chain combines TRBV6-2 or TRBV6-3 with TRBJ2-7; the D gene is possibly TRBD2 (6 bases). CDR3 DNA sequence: TGTGCCAGCAGTTTGATTCAGGGAGGCGAGCAGTACTTC. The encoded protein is CASSLIQGGEQYF.